This T cell receptor (beta chain) originates from a study of early T cells in non-severe SARS-CoV-2 infection. The sample holds many counts of this clonotype. TCRdb recomputed calls from the 5' RACE reads with MiXCR, one row per CDR3 protein. The sample gives about 94,000 distinct CDR3 sequences, approximately 13% of which show up once; under 2.5% is in the top ten. This CDR3 comprises 15 residues. Trimming shortened V by 0 bases and J by 2 bases, and 9 bases separated the two germline ends. CDR1 and CDR2 from the germline V gene are KGHSH and LQKENI. The source is an adult who was a healthcare worker with PCR-confirmed SARS-CoV-2 infection or an uninfected control (not recorded which). This chain connects TRBV18 to TRBJ2-3; TRBD2 might be the D (5 bases). The specimen sequenced was whole blood. CDR3 in amino acids: CASSPPGSLTDTQYF. CDR3 sequence (DNA): TGTGCCAGCTCACCACCTGGGAGTCTCACAGATACGCAGTATTTT.